This passage covers 11 T cell receptor beta chains from one sample sequenced in a study of beta chain features in type 1 diabetes. Expressed TCRB transcripts were sequenced because the isolated RNA had all been reverse transcribed beforehand. TCRdb's table, derived via immunoSEQ multiplex PCR, lists solely in-frame clones and lacks some. This table holds a few hundred thousand clones, approximately 15% found once. Regarding the study as a whole: Patients with Type 1 diabetes showed moderately but significantly shorter TCRB CDR3s in all four CD4+ subsets.

Their specific antigens are unknown. Sequenced material: naive CD4+ T cells from blood. The origin of the receptors is a man younger than 35 with type 1 diabetes.

This clone has only a few counts. J is TRBJ1-1 and V is TRBV29-1, with a tentative D call TRBD1 (5 bases). Trimming shortened V by 4 bases and J by 1 base, and 13 bases separated the two germline ends. This CDR3 is built from 14 residues. Germline loops: CDR1 SQVTM, CDR2 ANQGSEA. DNA for the CDR3: TGCAGCGTTGTCCACAGGTATTGGAACACTGAAGCTTTCTTT. It yields the protein CSVVHRYWNTEAFF.

This clone was detected a few times. The gene calls are TRBV6-5 and TRBJ1-1; D gene uncertain. Germline-derived CDR1 and CDR2 are MNHEY and SVGAGI. Deletions cut 6 bases from V and 5 bases from J, with 10 bases between. This CDR3 is 12 amino acids long. The CDR3 is CASSALATEAFF. The CDR3, as DNA: TGTGCCAGCAGCGCTCTTGCGACTGAAGCTTTCTTT.

This clone was picked up a small number of times. The chain employs TRBV7-2 and TRBJ2-3; D perhaps matches TRBD1 (6 bases). Trimming pared 3 bases from V and 4 bases from J, leaving 8 bases between. The CDR3 sequence is 13 residues long. Germline V CDR1 and CDR2: SGHTA, FQGNSA. CDR3 sequence (DNA): TGTGCCAGCAGCTTTGCAGGGGCAGATACGCAGTATTTT. Protein product: CASSFAGADTQYF.

The chain employs TRBV6-1 and TRBJ2-4, with 9 bases matching TRBD1. This CDR3 contains 14 residues. Germline CDR1 and CDR2: MNHNS and SASEGT. The V and J ends lost 6 bases and 6 bases, in that order; junction bases with no gene match: 6. The CDR3 DNA is TGTGCCAGCAGACAGGGGGCTGGAGGAAACATTCAGTACTTC. It specifies CASRQGAGGNIQYF.

V and J are TRBV4-3 and TRBJ1-6; 7 bases line up with TRBD1. The CDR3 runs to 15 residues. With 3 bases clipped from V and 8 bases from J, the junction kept 7 bases outside the gene matches. The germline V gene has CDR1 LGHNA and CDR2 YSLEER. CDR3 amino acids: CASSHPDRTDSPLHF. The CDR3 coding sequence is TGCGCCAGCAGCCACCCGGACAGGACGGATTCACCCCTCCACTTT.

This clone occurred a few times. This chain uses TRBV30 with TRBJ1-2; 8 bases map to TRBD1. Germline CDR1 is GTSNPN and CDR2 is SVGIG (reference sequence). With 5 bases clipped from V and 7 bases from J, the junction kept 3 bases outside the gene matches. The CDR3 is 11 residues long. The CDR3 reads CAWEQGAGYTF. The CDR3 DNA follows: TGTGCCTGGGAGCAGGGGGCTGGCTACACCTTC. Looking up the rest from reference TRBV30 and TRBJ1-2 gives the full variable domain: SQTIHQWPATLVQPVGSPLSLECTVEGTSNPNLYWYRQAAGRGLQLLFYSVGIGQISSEVPQNLSASRPQDRQFILSSKKLLLSDSGFYLCAWEQGAGYTFGSGTRLTVV.

This clone turned up a few times. The sample contains more than one DNA sequence encoding this CDR3. V usage is TRBV29-1 and J usage is TRBJ1-1; TRBD1 might be the D (6 bases). The V and J ends lost 6 bases and 0 bases respectively, with 11 bases between them. CDR1 and CDR2 (germline): SQVTM, ANQGSEA. CDR3 length: 13 residues. The CDR3 spells CSVGGRMNTEAFF. The CDR3 DNA follows: TGCAGCGTAGGGGGACGGATGAACACTGAAGCTTTCTTT.

This clone came up a few times. The chain couples TRBV21-1 to TRBJ2-7; the table names TRBD2, a call not compared with the DNA. TRBV21-1 corresponds to a pseudogene. The CDR3 runs to 16 residues. CDR3 in DNA: TGTGCCAGCAGCCCTAAGGGAACTAGCGGGAGTTCCGAGCAGTACTTC. This codes for CASSPKGTSGSSEQYF.

This clone was observed a few times. The CDR3 reads CASSLRTSGSQDEQFF. As DNA, the CDR3 is TGTGCCAGCAGCCTTCGGACTAGCGGGAGTCAGGATGAGCAGTTCTTC. V usage is TRBV9 and J usage is TRBJ2-1, with TRBD2 matching over 13 bases. Germline CDR1 and CDR2: SGDLS and YYNGEE. There are 16 residues in the CDR3. The V gene end was trimmed by 4 bases and the J gene end by 8 bases; junction bases not matched to a gene: 9.

This clone was seen a few times. This chain connects TRBV9 to TRBJ2-2; 10 nucleotides agree with TRBD1. V shed 3 bases and J 3 bases; nucleotides not matched to a gene: 11. Germline assignment: CDR1 SGDLS and CDR2 YYNGEE. The CDR3 runs to 18 residues. CDR3 sequence reads: CASSGPNQDRGDTGELFF. Here the CDR3 DNA reads TGTGCCAGCAGCGGACCGAACCAGGACAGGGGGGACACCGGGGAGCTGTTTTTT.

A few counts support this clone. The V gene is TRBV10-3, the J gene TRBJ1-5, with 9 bases matching TRBD1. With V trimmed by 8 bases and J by 0 bases, 8 bases remained unmatched. The CDR3 totals 16 residues. The germline V gene encodes CDR1 ENHRY and CDR2 SYGVKD. The CDR3 protein is CAIGTGRAYSNQPQHF. The CDR3 DNA reads as TGTGCCATCGGGACAGGGCGCGCCTATAGCAATCAGCCCCAGCATTTT.